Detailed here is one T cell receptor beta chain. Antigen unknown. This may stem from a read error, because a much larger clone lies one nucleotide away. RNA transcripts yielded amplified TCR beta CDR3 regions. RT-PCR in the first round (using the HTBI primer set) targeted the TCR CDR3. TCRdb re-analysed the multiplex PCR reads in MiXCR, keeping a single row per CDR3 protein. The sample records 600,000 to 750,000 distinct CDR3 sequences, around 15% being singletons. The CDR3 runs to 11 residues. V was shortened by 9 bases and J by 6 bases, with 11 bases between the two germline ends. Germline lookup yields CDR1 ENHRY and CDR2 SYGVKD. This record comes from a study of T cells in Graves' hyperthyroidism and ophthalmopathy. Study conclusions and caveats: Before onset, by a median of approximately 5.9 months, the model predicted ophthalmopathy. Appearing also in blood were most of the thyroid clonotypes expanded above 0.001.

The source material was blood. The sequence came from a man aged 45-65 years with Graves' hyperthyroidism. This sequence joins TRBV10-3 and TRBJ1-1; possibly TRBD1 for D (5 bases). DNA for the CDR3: TGTGCCATTTCAAGGGGCTCTGAAGCTTTCTTT. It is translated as CAISRGSEAFF.